This T cell receptor (beta chain) was identified in a study of human thymus T cells. This CDR3 is built from 18 residues. Trimming left V 1 base short and J 2 bases short, with 18 bases between. Germline assignment: CDR1 SGHAT and CDR2 FQNNGV. Measured with immunoSEQ multiplex PCR; TCRdb has only the in-frame clones, and not every one. Of approximately 49,000 clones in the sample, approximately 95% were seen once. J is TRBJ2-1 and V is TRBV11-2; D may match TRBD1 or TRBD2 (6 bases each). The sample comprised blood. The receptor's source is a girl under three years old with a congenital heart defect but otherwise immunologically healthy. CDR3 coding DNA: TGTGCCAGCAGCTTAGTGGGCCAGGGGCTAGCGCCCTACAATGAGCAGTTCTTC. It yields the protein CASSLVGQGLAPYNEQFF.